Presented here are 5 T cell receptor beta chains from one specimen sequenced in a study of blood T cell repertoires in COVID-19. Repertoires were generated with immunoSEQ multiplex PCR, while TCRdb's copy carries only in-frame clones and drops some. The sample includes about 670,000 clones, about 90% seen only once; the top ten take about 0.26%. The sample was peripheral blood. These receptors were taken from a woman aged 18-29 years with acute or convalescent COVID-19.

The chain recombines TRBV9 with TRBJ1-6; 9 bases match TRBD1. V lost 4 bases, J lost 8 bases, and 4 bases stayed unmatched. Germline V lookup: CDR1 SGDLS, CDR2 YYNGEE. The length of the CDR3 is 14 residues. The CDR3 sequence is CASSSGDRDSPLHF. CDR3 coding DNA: TGTGCCAGCAGCTCCGGGGACAGGGATTCACCCCTCCACTTT.

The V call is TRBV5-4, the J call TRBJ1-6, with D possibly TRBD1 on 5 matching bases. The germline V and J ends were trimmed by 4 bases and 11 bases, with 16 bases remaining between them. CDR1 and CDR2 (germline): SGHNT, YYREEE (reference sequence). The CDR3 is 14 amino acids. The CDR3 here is CASSHDPRGTPLHF. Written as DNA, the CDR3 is TGTGCCAGCAGCCACGACCCACGGGGGACACCCCTCCACTTT.

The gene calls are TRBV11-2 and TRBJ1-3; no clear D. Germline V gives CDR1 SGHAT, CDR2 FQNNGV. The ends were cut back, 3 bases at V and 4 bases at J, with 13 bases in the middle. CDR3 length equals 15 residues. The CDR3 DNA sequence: TGTGCCAGCAGCTTGGGAGGGAACGCGGGAAACACCATATATTTT. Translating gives CASSLGGNAGNTIYF.

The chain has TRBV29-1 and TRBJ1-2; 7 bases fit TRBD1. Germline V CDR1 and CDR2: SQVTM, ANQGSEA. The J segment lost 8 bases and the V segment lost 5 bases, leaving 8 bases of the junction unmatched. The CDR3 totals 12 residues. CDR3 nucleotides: TGCAGCGTTAATAGGGGGCTCGACGGCTACACCTTC. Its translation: CSVNRGLDGYTF.

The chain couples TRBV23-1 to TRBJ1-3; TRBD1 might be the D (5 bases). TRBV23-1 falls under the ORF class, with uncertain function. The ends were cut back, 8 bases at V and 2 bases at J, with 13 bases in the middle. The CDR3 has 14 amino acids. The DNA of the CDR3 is TGCGCCAGCGAGCGCGGGGGTACTGGAAACACCATATATTTT. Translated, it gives CASERGGTGNTIYF.